The clone carrying this T cell receptor beta chain has ten or more counts. The antigen remains undetermined. The junction had 8 bases not matched to a gene; V was cut back by 8 bases and J by 15 bases. The CDR3 is made up of 11 amino acids. This entry is derived from a study of CD8 T cells in ankylosing spondylitis. Whole-study results and caveats: The study looked at matched synovial fluid samples from ankylosing spondylitis patients. Disease-linked clones were reported to be significantly enriched there. The study identified a TCR beta motif of several highly homologous variants that appeared characteristic of ankylosing spondylitis blood. A subset of motif variants has previously been described in the synovial fluid and blood of reactive arthritis.

Using quantitative 5'-RACE with molecular barcodes, the authors made TCR beta libraries. One entry per CDR3 protein results from TCRdb running MiXCR on the 5' RACE reads. The sample has 250,000 to 400,000 distinct CDR3 sequences, approximately 10% seen once. The receptor comes from a female donor with ankylosing spondylitis or in good health (not recorded which). Input material: blood, either unsorted or a sorted T cell fraction (not recorded which). The rearrangement uses TRBV12-3 or TRBV12-4 and TRBJ2-1, with 9 bases identical to TRBD2. DNA for the CDR3: TGTGCCAGCGGTTCTAGCGGGAACCCGTTCTTC. This translates into CASGSSGNPFF.